Listed below are T cell receptor beta chains from one sample, sequenced in a study of technical replicates of blood from several donors. Method: immunoSEQ multiplex PCR; TCRdb's copy keeps in-frame clones and lacks some. The repertoire holds about 74,000 clones, with approximately 95% as singletons. Sequenced sample: T cells isolated from PBMCs. These receptors all stem from a human donor in good health. Both conserved end residues are part of each CDR3. D genes are given only for firm matches.

V | D | CDR3
TRBV28 | NA | CASRSGWEMNTEAFF
TRBV12-5 | NA | CASGLVDKGLPLLGNTIYF
TRBV15 | TRBD1 | CATSRGQGAGSGELFF
TRBV5-1 | TRBD2 | CASSTSGRNHRVETQYF
TRBV10-3 | NA | CAISDSRNTEAFF
TRBV16 | TRBD1 | CASSPTGGLSYEQYF
TRBV2 | NA | CASSPTGGSYNSPLHF
TRBV2 | TRBD2 | CASHRGGEQYF
TRBV14 | NA | CASSIQGYEQYF
TRBV28 | NA | CASRFVRIMNQPQHF
TRBV5-6 | NA | CASSSGGALVNTIYF
TRBV2 | NA | CASGGTVGLTFQPQHF
TRBV9 | TRBD1 | CASSARWTGKVHEQYF
TRBV27 | NA | CASSFQGGGNQPQHF
TRBV6-5 | TRBD2 | CASSASGSGNEQYF
TRBV30 | NA | CAYSRDNTNQPQHF
TRBV4-2 | TRBD1 | CASSPGTGENYGYTF
TRBV27 | TRBD1 | CASSSLNRGPELPPIGKLFF
TRBV11-1 | NA | CASSPKIDFNTEAFF
TRBV18 | TRBD1 | CASSPPGQPYEQYF
TRBV4-2 | NA | CASSQDLWQGRSNQPQHF
TRBV30 | TRBD1 | CAWVWGTGGHNEQFF
TRBV9 | TRBD1 | CASSATGQANTGELFF
TRBV6-5 | NA | CASSYRSTDTQYF
TRBV6-1 | NA | CASSEWGGKGQPQHF
TRBV9 | NA | CASSARRNTIYF
TRBV5-1 | TRBD2 | CASSLVTSGGVNTGELFF
TRBV15 | TRBD1 | CATSVKGASGELFF
TRBV5-4 | TRBD2 | CASRLTGLADPDTQYF
TRBV19 | TRBD2 | CASSTPLITTTGTTLGEQYF
TRBV7-2 | TRBD1 | CASSLGGTGGLSEQFF
TRBV15 | TRBD1 | CATSDPNRGTEAFF
TRBV6-4 | TRBD2 | CASSPTSGSYNEQFF
TRBV7-9 | NA | CATWRQAPPEAFF
TRBV21-1 | NA | CASSKMGRGFGHEQFF
TRBV29-1 | TRBD1 | CSVEDLGQGNTGELFF
TRBV5-4 | NA | CASSPRGGAGNTIYF